The rows below give T cell receptor beta chains drawn from one sample of a study of blood T cell repertoires in COVID-19. The assay was immunoSEQ multiplex PCR, and TCRdb's table has in-frame clones only and misses some. The data show 400,000 to 450,000 clones, with 80% to 90% seen just once and 1% to 1.3% held by the top ten. The sequenced sample was PBMCs or T cells enriched from blood (not recorded which). These receptor sequences come from a man aged 25 to 40 who had recovered from COVID-19. Each CDR3 is given with its conserved first and last residue. Fields, in order: V gene, D gene, clone size, J gene, CDR3 protein, CDR3 DNA. A D gene is named only where the DNA matches it firmly. Rows give clone size only sometimes, using once, few, many, or a class for an expanded clone.

TRBV5-1	NA	NA	TRBJ2-7	CASSLVGTYEQYF	TGCGCCAGCAGCTTGGTTGGCACCTACGAGCAGTACTTC
TRBV18	TRBD2	NA	TRBJ2-2	CASSPNSGYTGELFF	TGTGCCAGCTCACCGAATAGCGGGTACACCGGGGAGCTGTTTTTT
TRBV25-1	NA	NA	TRBJ2-5	CASSDGLPLGTQYF	TGTGCCAGCAGTGATGGACTGCCTTTGGGGACCCAGTACTTC
TRBV7-7	TRBD2	NA	TRBJ2-7	CASSSGTSREQYF	TGTGCCAGCAGCTCCGGGACTAGCCGCGAGCAGTACTTC
TRBV28	TRBD1	NA	TRBJ1-5	CASSNIDRVGNQPQHF	TGTGCCAGCAGTAATATCGACAGGGTTGGCAATCAGCCCCAGCATTTT
TRBV10-3	NA	NA	TRBJ2-7	CAIREVSSYEQYF	TGTGCCATCAGGGAAGTTTCTAGCTACGAGCAGTACTTC
TRBV10-3	TRBD1	NA	TRBJ2-7	CAISPGQGAGEQYF	TGTGCCATCAGTCCGGGACAGGGAGCGGGTGAGCAGTACTTC
TRBV5-1	TRBD2	NA	TRBJ2-1	CASSRIAGSDEQFF	TGCGCCAGCAGCAGAATAGCGGGATCCGACGAGCAGTTCTTC
TRBV2	NA	NA	TRBJ1-3	CAVQAGNTIYF	TGTGCCGTCCAGGCTGGAAACACCATATATTTT
TRBV5-4	TRBD1	NA	TRBJ1-5	CASSLAGQGFSNQPQHF	TGTGCCAGCAGCTTGGCGGGACAGGGGTTTAGCAATCAGCCCCAGCATTTT
TRBV24-1	TRBD1	few	TRBJ1-5	CATGQGGNQPQHF	TGTGCCACCGGACAGGGCGGCAATCAGCCCCAGCATTTT
TRBV2	NA	NA	TRBJ2-2	CATRDSDLTGELFF	TGTGCCACCCGGGACTCCGACCTCACCGGGGAGCTGTTTTTT
TRBV10-3	TRBD2	NA	TRBJ2-3	CAIGPSGGRTDTQYF	TGTGCCATCGGGCCATCGGGGGGTCGCACAGATACGCAGTATTTT
TRBV10-1	NA	NA	TRBJ2-2	CASKAGANTGELFF	TGCGCCAGCAAGGCAGGGGCGAACACCGGGGAGCTGTTTTTT
TRBV5-4	NA	NA	TRBJ1-2	CASSFGMVLQGRDGYTF	TGTGCCAGCAGCTTTGGGATGGTCTTACAGGGAAGAGACGGCTACACCTTC
TRBV29-1	NA	NA	TRBJ2-7	CSVGSGSQYEQYF	TGCAGCGTTGGTTCCGGGAGTCAATACGAGCAGTACTTC
TRBV24-1	NA	NA	TRBJ2-1	CATSDPTTGRGPAGEQFF	TGTGCCACCAGTGACCCAACCACCGGGAGGGGGCCCGCGGGTGAGCAGTTCTTC
TRBV19	NA	NA	TRBJ1-2	CASSSPRGESDGYTF	TGTGCCAGTAGTTCCCCCAGGGGAGAATCGGATGGCTACACCTTC
TRBV30	TRBD1	NA	TRBJ1-1	CAWSPGQGATEAFF	TGTGCCTGGAGTCCGGGACAGGGGGCCACTGAAGCTTTCTTT
TRBV3-1/TRBV3-2	NA	NA	TRBJ1-2	CASSQDRGMGAYGYTF	TGTGCCAGCAGCCAAGATCGAGGCATGGGGGCCTATGGCTACACCTTC
TRBV12-3/TRBV12-4	NA	NA	TRBJ2-4	CASSFKAIQYF	TGTGCCAGCAGTTTTAAAGCCATTCAGTACTTC
TRBV9	TRBD1	NA	TRBJ2-2	CASSGPGTGDTGELFF	TGTGCCAGCAGCGGCCCCGGGACAGGGGACACCGGGGAGCTGTTTTTT
TRBV19	TRBD1	NA	TRBJ1-2	CASQEDRPFGYTF	TGTGCCAGTCAAGAGGACAGGCCCTTTGGCTACACCTTC
TRBV7-6	NA	once	TRBJ2-1	CASSLGGLGAVGEQFF	TGTGCCAGCAGCTTAGGGGGTTTAGGGGCAGTCGGCGAGCAGTTCTTC
TRBV28	NA	once	TRBJ1-5	CASSFPGPGNQPQHF	TGTGCCAGCAGCTTTCCAGGGCCTGGTAATCAGCCCCAGCATTTT
TRBV7-6	TRBD1	NA	TRBJ2-5	CASSSAGTGGETQYF	TGTGCCAGCAGCTCGGCCGGGACAGGGGGGGAGACCCAGTACTTC
TRBV10-1	TRBD1	NA	TRBJ2-7	CASGRTGVEEQYF	TGCGCCAGCGGACGAACAGGGGTAGAAGAGCAGTACTTC
TRBV2	NA	NA	TRBJ2-6	CASLLGSHSGANVLTF	TGTGCCAGCCTCTTGGGGAGTCACTCTGGGGCCAACGTCCTGACTTTC
TRBV2	NA	NA	TRBJ2-7	CASLGGMRDLYEQYF	TGTGCCAGCCTAGGTGGGATGCGGGACCTATACGAGCAGTACTTC
TRBV6-5	TRBD1	NA	TRBJ1-4	CASSSPRDSPGEKLFF	TGTGCCAGCAGTTCCCCCCGGGACAGTCCGGGTGAAAAACTGTTTTTT
TRBV11-1	TRBD1	NA	TRBJ2-2	CASSLRTGGGGELFF	TGTGCCAGCAGCCTACGGACAGGGGGCGGCGGGGAGCTGTTTTTT
TRBV28	NA	NA	TRBJ2-5	CASSPLGAETQYF	TGTGCCAGCAGTCCCTTGGGGGCGGAGACCCAGTACTTC
TRBV7-9	NA	once	TRBJ2-1	CASSPLHNEQFF	TGTGCCAGCAGCCCACTCCACAATGAGCAGTTCTTC
TRBV19	TRBD2	NA	TRBJ2-1	CASSLRSLAGVGEQFF	TGTGCCAGTAGTCTCAGAAGCCTAGCGGGAGTGGGTGAGCAGTTCTTC
TRBV30	NA	NA	TRBJ1-2	CAWSVRRSAGGYTF	TGTGCCTGGAGTGTAAGGAGGTCGGCAGGAGGCTACACCTTC
TRBV10-3	TRBD1	NA	TRBJ1-1	CAIGPPDFDRGRGTEAFF	TGTGCCATCGGGCCGCCGGATTTTGACAGGGGACGGGGAACTGAAGCTTTCTTT
TRBV28	NA	once	TRBJ1-2	CASGPTGGYTF	TGTGCCAGCGGTCCGACAGGTGGCTACACCTTC
TRBV6-5	NA	NA	TRBJ1-1	CASSYALGLQFF	TGTGCCAGCAGTTACGCTTTGGGACTACAATTCTTT
TRBV29-1	TRBD1	NA	TRBJ2-3	CSVAGLVSGTGGLDTQYF	TGCAGCGTTGCGGGGCTTGTTTCCGGGACAGGGGGATTAGATACGCAGTATTTT
TRBV27	NA	NA	TRBJ1-1	CASSNRYSMNTEAFF	TGTGCCAGCAGTAATCGGTACTCCATGAACACTGAAGCTTTCTTT
TRBV20-1	NA	NA	TRBJ1-5	CSASRGLQVQGQPQHF	TGCAGTGCTAGTCGCGGCCTACAGGTCCAGGGTCAGCCCCAGCATTTT
TRBV11-2	NA	NA	TRBJ1-2	CASSAQQGAAGYTF	TGTGCCAGCAGCGCACAGCAGGGCGCGGCTGGCTACACCTTC
TRBV7-3	TRBD1	NA	TRBJ2-2	CASSPQTGSTGELFF	TGTGCCAGCAGCCCCCAGACAGGGAGTACCGGGGAGCTGTTTTTT
TRBV18	NA	NA	TRBJ1-4	CASSPRPGTNEKLFF	TGTGCCAGCTCACCCCGTCCAGGAACTAATGAAAAACTGTTTTTT
TRBV5-6	NA	NA	TRBJ1-3	CASSRESGNTIYF	TGTGCCAGCAGCCGAGAGTCGGGAAACACCATATATTTT
TRBV30	NA	NA	TRBJ1-5	CAWSHRVDFSNQPQHF	TGTGCCTGGAGCCACCGGGTCGACTTTAGCAATCAGCCCCAGCATTTT
TRBV29-1	NA	NA	TRBJ2-3	CSAGRWGESTDTQYF	TGCAGCGCAGGGAGGTGGGGGGAGTCCACAGATACGCAGTATTTT
TRBV7-9	NA	NA	TRBJ2-3	CASSPGAVAGGTDTQYF	TGTGCCAGCAGCCCAGGGGCCGTTGCGGGGGGCACAGATACGCAGTATTTT
TRBV5-1	NA	NA	TRBJ1-3	CASSLDTGGNTIYF	TGCGCCAGCAGCTTGGATACTGGTGGAAACACCATATATTTT
TRBV12-3/TRBV12-4	NA	few	TRBJ1-4	CASRARFREKLFF	TGTGCCAGCAGGGCCAGGTTCCGGGAAAAACTGTTTTTT
TRBV2	NA	few	TRBJ2-2	CASSEGAYTGELFF	TGTGCCAGCAGTGAAGGGGCCTACACCGGGGAGCTGTTTTTT